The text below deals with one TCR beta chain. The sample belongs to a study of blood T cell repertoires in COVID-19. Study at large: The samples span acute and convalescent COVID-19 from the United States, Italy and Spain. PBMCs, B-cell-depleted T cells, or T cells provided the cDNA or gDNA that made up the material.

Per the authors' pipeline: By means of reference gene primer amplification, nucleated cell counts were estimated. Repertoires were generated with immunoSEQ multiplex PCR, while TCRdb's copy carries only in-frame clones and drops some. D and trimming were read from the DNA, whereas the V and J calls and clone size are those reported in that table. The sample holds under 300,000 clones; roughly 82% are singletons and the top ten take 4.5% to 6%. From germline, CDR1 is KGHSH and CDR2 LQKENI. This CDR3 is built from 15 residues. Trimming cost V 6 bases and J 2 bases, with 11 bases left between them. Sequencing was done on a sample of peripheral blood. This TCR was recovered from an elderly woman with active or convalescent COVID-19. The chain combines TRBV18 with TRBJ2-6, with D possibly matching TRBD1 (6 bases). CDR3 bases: TGTGCCAGCTCCCGAGAGGGGGCTGGGGCCAACGTCCTGACTTTC. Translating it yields CASSREGAGANVLTF.